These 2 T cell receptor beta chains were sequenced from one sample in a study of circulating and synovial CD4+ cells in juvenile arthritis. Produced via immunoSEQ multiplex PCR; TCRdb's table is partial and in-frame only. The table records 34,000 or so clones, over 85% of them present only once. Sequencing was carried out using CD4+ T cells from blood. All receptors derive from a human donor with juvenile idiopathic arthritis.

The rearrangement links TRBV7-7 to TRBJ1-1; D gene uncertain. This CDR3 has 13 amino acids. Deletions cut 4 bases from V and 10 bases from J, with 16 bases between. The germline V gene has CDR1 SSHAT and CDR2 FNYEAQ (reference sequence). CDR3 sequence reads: CASSSTVDSRAFF. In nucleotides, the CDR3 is TGTGCCAGCAGCTCCACCGTCGACTCAAGAGCTTTCTTT.

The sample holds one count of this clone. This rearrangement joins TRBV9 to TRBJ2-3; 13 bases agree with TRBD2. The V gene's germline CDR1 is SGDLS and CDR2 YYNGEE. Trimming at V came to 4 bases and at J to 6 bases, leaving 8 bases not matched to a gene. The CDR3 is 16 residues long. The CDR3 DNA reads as TGTGCCAGCAGCACGACTAGCGGGGGGCAATCGGATACGCAGTATTTT. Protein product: CASSTTSGGQSDTQYF. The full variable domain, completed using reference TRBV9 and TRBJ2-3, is DSGVTQTPKHLITATGQRVTLRCSPRSGDLSVYWYQQSLDQGLQFLIQYYNGEERAKGNILERFSAQQFPDLHSELNLSSLELGDSALYFCASSTTSGGQSDTQYFGPGTRLTVL.